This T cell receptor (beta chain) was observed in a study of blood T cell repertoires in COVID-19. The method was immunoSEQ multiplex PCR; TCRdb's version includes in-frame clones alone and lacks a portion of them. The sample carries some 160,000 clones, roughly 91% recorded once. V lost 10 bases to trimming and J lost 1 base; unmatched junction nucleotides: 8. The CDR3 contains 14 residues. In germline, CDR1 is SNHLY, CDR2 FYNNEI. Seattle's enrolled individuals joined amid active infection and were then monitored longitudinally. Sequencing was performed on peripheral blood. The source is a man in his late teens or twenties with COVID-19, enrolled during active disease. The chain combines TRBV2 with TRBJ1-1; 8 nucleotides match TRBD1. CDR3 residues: CATLMGQANTEAFF. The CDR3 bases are TGTGCCACTTTGATGGGACAGGCGAACACTGAAGCTTTCTTT.